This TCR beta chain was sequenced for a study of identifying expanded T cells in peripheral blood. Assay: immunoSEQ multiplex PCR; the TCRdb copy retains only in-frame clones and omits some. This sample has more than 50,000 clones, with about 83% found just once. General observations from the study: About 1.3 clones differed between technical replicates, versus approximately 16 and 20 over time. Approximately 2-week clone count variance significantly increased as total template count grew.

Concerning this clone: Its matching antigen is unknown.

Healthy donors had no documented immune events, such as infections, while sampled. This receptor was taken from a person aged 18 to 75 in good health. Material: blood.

The CDR3 DNA reads as TGTGCCAGTAGTGTCGGCAGGTTCTCAGGGAATTCTGGCAATGAGCAGTTCTTC. Its protein product is CASSVGRFSGNSGNEQFF. The V call is TRBV19, the J call TRBJ2-1; tentative D call: TRBD1 (5 bases). The CDR3 has 18 amino acids. Germline V gives CDR1 LNHDA, CDR2 SQIVND (reference sequence). Trimming shortened V by 5 bases and J by 6 bases, and 26 bases separated the two germline ends. The full variable domain, rest sourced from reference TRBV19 and TRBJ2-1, is DGGITQSPKYLFRKEGQNVTLSCEQNLNHDAMYWYRQDPGQGLRLIYYSQIVNDFQKGDIAEGYSVSREKKESFPLTVTSAQKNPTAFYLCASSVGRFSGNSGNEQFFGPGTRLTVL.